This T cell receptor (beta chain) was retrieved from a study of Ad26.COV2.S vaccination and SARS-CoV-2 variants. Study-wide findings and caveats: Breadth, reportedly substantial, characterized the spike-specific CD8+ and CD4+ T cell responses after vaccination.

A word on this clone: Its antigen is unidentified. Within the sample, other DNA sequences also encode this same CDR3.

Treatment described: around 19 received Ad26.COV2.S at low or high dose, single or two shots; 5 received placebo; per-sample allocation not given. Samples analyzed were those drawn on day 63 after the first vaccine or placebo injection. Using immunoSEQ multiplex PCR, the repertoire was profiled, and TCRdb retains in-frame clones only, with some absent. The repertoire consists of 400,000 to 450,000 clones, with roughly 91% occurring once and the leading ten covering about 4.4%. The sequence came from a person aged 18-65 years who received the Ad26.COV2.S COVID-19 vaccine or a placebo. The specimen was peripheral blood, collected in a trial of Ad26.COV2.S vaccine versus placebo.

CDR3 protein: CASSLGTSGTGELFF. The CDR3 DNA follows: TGCGCCAGCAGCTTGGGAACTAGCGGAACCGGGGAGCTGTTTTTT. This chain joins TRBV5-1 and TRBJ2-2, with 8 bases that match TRBD2. Germline loops: CDR1 SGHRS, CDR2 YFSETQ. CDR3 length: 15 amino acids. With 0 bases clipped from V and 5 bases from J, the junction kept 3 bases outside the gene matches.